Shown below are 9 T cell receptor beta chains from a single sample sequenced in a study of response to subunit inactivated influenza vaccine. TCRdb reprocessed the RT-PCR reads via MiXCR and lists one record per CDR3 protein. The sample has about 240,000 distinct CDR3 sequences, more than 10% seen once. This sample comprised non-naive T cells sorted from PBMCs, obtained 14 days before vaccination. All receptors come from a man aged 50 to 59 who received an inactivated influenza vaccine.

Note on this clonotype: It may be a read error: a sequence one base away is much more abundant. J is TRBJ2-1 and V is TRBV5-1, with D uncertain. Germline V lookup: CDR1 SGHRS, CDR2 YFSETQ. There are 13 residues in the CDR3. The CDR3 spells CASSLGFNKEQFF. The CDR3 DNA reads TGCGCCAGCAGCCTGGGGTTTAACAAAGAGCAGTTCTTC.

This clonotype was counted only a few times. This rearrangement joins TRBV6-5 to TRBJ2-7; no definite D call. CDR1 MNHEY and CDR2 SVGAGI come from the germline V gene. The CDR3 runs 14 residues. V was pared by 6 bases and J by 9 bases, with 21 bases between. DNA of the CDR3: TGTGCCAGCAGCTCCTCCGTTGCCTCCAAGGGGCAGTACTTC. Its protein product is CASSSSVASKGQYF.

This sequence joins TRBV29-1 and TRBJ2-2; D gene uncertain. The germline V gene encodes CDR1 SQVTM and CDR2 ANQGSEA. V lost 5 bases and J 5 bases, leaving 15 bases between the germline ends. The CDR3 has 14 residues. The DNA of the CDR3 is TGCAGCGTTTCCCTCAATGTAGGGACCGGGGAGCTGTTTTTT. Protein product: CSVSLNVGTGELFF.

This clonotype appeared a few times. The chain has TRBV20-1 and TRBJ2-7; D is uncertain. The CDR3 has 11 amino acids. Germline lookup yields CDR1 DFQATT and CDR2 SNEGSKA (reference sequence). V was trimmed by 0 bases and J by 4 bases, leaving 4 bases between them. The CDR3 DNA reads TGCAGTGCTAGAGATAATTACGAGCAGTACTTC. It specifies CSARDNYEQYF.

This clonotype showed up many times. The chain links TRBV5-1 to TRBJ1-1; D gene unclear. The germline V gene encodes CDR1 SGHRS and CDR2 YFSETQ. The CDR3 is made up of 14 amino acids. Trimming took off 3 bases at V and 4 bases at J, with 13 bases between the two ends. CDR3 nucleotides: TGCGCCAGCAGCTCCCAGTCGGAACGCACTGAAGCTTTCTTT. Its protein product is CASSSQSERTEAFF.

This chain links TRBV20-1 with TRBJ2-1; TRBD2 aligns across 7 bases. There are 10 residues in the CDR3. V gave up 4 bases and J gave up 13 bases; unmatched junction bases: 4. The V gene's germline CDR1 is DFQATT and CDR2 SNEGSKA (reference sequence). The CDR3 sequence is CSATSGRQFF. CDR3 coding DNA: TGCAGTGCTACTAGCGGCCGACAGTTCTTC.

This clonotype was observed many times. This chain uses TRBV7-2 with TRBJ2-1; either TRBD1 or TRBD2 may supply D (5 bases each). The CDR3 runs to 14 residues. Germline-derived CDR1 and CDR2 are SGHTA and FQGNSA. V dropped 1 base and J dropped 10 bases, with 14 bases sitting between them. This CDR3 is CASSLVGTGPEQFF. The CDR3, as DNA: TGTGCCAGCAGCTTAGTGGGGACGGGTCCCGAGCAGTTCTTC.

This clonotype has a count of ten or more. At one end the junction does not follow the germline gene, possibly because of a read error. The V and J genes are TRBV7-7 and TRBJ2-1; possibly TRBD1 or TRBD2 for D (6 bases each). This CDR3 has 13 amino acids. CDR1 is SSHAT and CDR2 is FNYEAQ in the germline V gene (reference sequence). Written as DNA, the CDR3 is TGTGCTAGCAGCTTAGGAGGGGGCAATGAGCAGTTCTTC. Its protein product is CASSLGGGNEQFF. The full variable domain, rest sourced from reference TRBV7-7 and TRBJ2-1, is GAGVSQSPRYKVTKRGQDVTLRCDPISSHATLYWYQQALGQGPEFLTYFNYEAQPDKSGLPSDRFSAERPEGSISTLTIQRTEQRDSAMYRCASSLGGGNEQFFGPGTRLTVL.

Only a few counts were recorded for this clonotype. The V call is TRBV27, the J call TRBJ1-5; TRBD1 matches at 7 bases. The germline gives CDR1 MNHEY, CDR2 SMNVEV (reference sequence). Trimming at V came to 5 bases and at J to 6 bases, leaving 10 bases not matched to a gene. The CDR3 extends over 15 amino acids. CDR3 sequence (DNA): TGTGCCAGCAGTCCCGACAGGGTTCAGTCTCAGCCCCAGCATTTT. This translates into CASSPDRVQSQPQHF.